The 21 T cell receptor beta chains reported below all come from one sample, sequenced in a study of tissue T cells after allogeneic stem cell transplantation. Repertoires were generated with immunoSEQ multiplex PCR, while TCRdb's copy carries only in-frame clones and drops some. The repertoire holds approximately 22,000 clones, with 72% as singletons. Sequenced sample: spleen. The receptor source for this set is a female BALB/c mouse in good health. The strain's MHC: H2-d.

This clone occurred a few times. Here the gene names and germline are mouse. The read falls 1 residue short of the CDR3 end, and the missing part is taken from the germline J gene. The chain uses TRBV31 and TRBJ1-3; no definite D call. Deletions cut 4 bases from V and 0 bases from J, with 4 bases between. CDR3 length equals 12 residues. The germline V gene encodes CDR1 GKSSPN and CDR2 SITVG. CDR3 region: CAWIGSGNTLYF. The CDR3 bases that were read are TGTGCCTGGATAGGTTCTGGAAATACGCTCTAT.

Regarding this clone: Gene names and germline refer to mouse. The CDR3 goes on 1 residue after the read ends, and that part is filled in from the germline J gene. The chain uses TRBV13-2 and TRBJ2-5; D remains unclear. Trimming took off 2 bases at V and 3 bases at J, with 4 bases between the two ends. Germline lookup yields CDR1 NNHNN and CDR2 SYGAGS (reference sequence). The CDR3 is 12 residues long. CDR3 DNA (partial): TGTGCCAGCGGTGACGAGCAAGACACCCAGTAC. Its translation is CASGDEQDTQY. The entire CDR3 protein reads CASGDEQDTQYF.

Notes on this clone: Gene names are the mouse ones. The read ends 1 residue before the CDR3 terminus; that terminus is restored from the germline J gene. The chain carries TRBV31 and TRBJ2-7; 10 bases map to TRBD2. V lost 1 base, J lost 5 bases, and 5 bases stayed unmatched. The CDR3 spans 14 residues. Looked up from germline, CDR1 is GKSSPN and CDR2 is SITVG. The sequenced CDR3 bases are TGTGCCTGGAGTCCTGGGGGGGCGTTCGATGAACAGTAC. Protein product: CAWSPGGAFDEQY. Given in full, the CDR3 is CAWSPGGAFDEQYF.

Remarks on this clone: Mouse names are used for the genes. The CDR3 is cut off 1 residue early in the read; its end comes from the germline J gene. The chain carries TRBV19 and TRBJ1-6; perhaps TRBD1 as D (5 bases). TRBJ1-6 is marked as an open reading frame, function uncertain. The V end lost 4 bases, the J end lost 3 bases, and 8 bases lay between the germline ends. Germline CDR1 reads FNHDT; CDR2 reads SITEND (reference sequence). CDR3 length equals 14 residues. CDR3 residues: CASSSRGYNSPLYF. The sequenced CDR3 bases are TGTGCCAGCAGTTCAAGGGGCTATAATTCGCCCCTCTAC.

A note on this clone: The gene names given are mouse names. The sequence runs out 1 residue before the end of the CDR3; the remainder is reconstructed from the germline J gene. The chain carries TRBV13-3 and TRBJ2-7; 14 bases map to TRBD2. This CDR3 contains 13 residues. Germline CDR1 is NNHDY and CDR2 is SYVADS. J was trimmed by 7 bases and V by 3 bases; bases with no gene match: 0. The CDR3 spells CASSGDWGGEQYF. Incomplete CDR3 DNA: TGTGCCAGCAGTGGGGACTGGGGGGGCGAACAGTAC.

Concerning this clone itself: These gene names are mouse names. With the read ending 1 residue before the CDR3 end, the germline J gene is used to fill in that end. This chain uses TRBV4 with TRBJ2-5, with 10 bases that match TRBD1. Germline-derived CDR1 and CDR2 are LGHDT and YNNKQL (reference sequence). Losses at the gene ends were 5 bases for V and 0 bases for J; bases not matched to a gene: 2. CDR3 length: 15 amino acids. The CDR3 loop is CASSRDRGNQDTQYF. The CDR3 DNA, read in part, is TGTGCCAGCAGCCGGGACAGGGGTAACCAAGACACCCAGTAC.

Concerning this clone: Genes here carry mouse names. The read gets to within 1 residue of the CDR3 end, and the germline J gene fills in the rest. This chain connects TRBV5 to TRBJ2-5, with TRBD1 matching over 10 bases. The CDR3 is 13 amino acids. Germline V gene data show CDR1 as LGHNA and CDR2 as YNLKQL (reference sequence). The junction had 1 base not matched to a gene; V was cut back by 4 bases and J by 6 bases. CDR3 sequence: CASSRDRGDTQYF. CDR3 DNA, as far as it was read: TGTGCCAGCAGCCGGGACAGGGGTGACACCCAGTAC.

About this clone itself: Gene labels here are mouse ones. The read falls 1 residue short of the CDR3 end, and the missing part is taken from the germline J gene. The chain links TRBV13-2 to TRBJ2-3, with D hard to call. In germline, CDR1 is NNHNN, CDR2 SYGAGS (reference sequence). V lost 3 bases and J lost 0, with 11 bases in between. This CDR3 is 15 amino acids long. This CDR3 is CASGGDKSSAETLYF. The sequenced CDR3 bases are TGTGCCAGCGGTGGTGACAAATCTAGTGCAGAAACGCTGTAT.

This clone was picked up a small number of times. Gene names are the mouse ones. The sequence runs out 1 residue before the end of the CDR3; the remainder is reconstructed from the germline J gene. The rearrangement uses TRBV3 and TRBJ2-5, with 10 bases identical to TRBD2. The CDR3 length is 14 residues. Germline assignment: CDR1 SNHLY and CDR2 FYNGKV (reference sequence). Trimming cost V 4 bases and J 3 bases; bases outside gene matches: 1. This chain's CDR3 is CASSSGLGQDTQYF. The sequenced part of the CDR3 DNA is TGTGCCAGCAGCTCGGGACTGGGGCAAGACACCCAGTAC. Filled out from reference TRBV3 and TRBJ2-5, the complete variable domain reads GPKVLQIPSHQIIDMGQMVTLNCDPVSNHLYFYWYKQILGQQMEFLVNFYNGKVMEKSKLFKDQFSVERPDGSYFTLKIQPTALEDSAVYFCASSSGLGQDTQYFGPGTRLLVL.

This clone turned up a few times. Mouse names are used for the genes. The read stops 1 residue short of the end of the CDR3; the missing end is completed from the germline J gene. This chain connects TRBV4 to TRBJ1-4; no firm D call. The germline V and J ends were trimmed by 3 bases and 0 bases, with 5 bases remaining between them. The CDR3 spans 14 residues. The germline V gene has CDR1 LGHDT and CDR2 YNNKQL (reference sequence). The sequenced CDR3 bases are TGTGCCAGCAGCTATACAATTTCCAACGAAAGATTATTT. This translates into CASSYTISNERLF. Given in full, the CDR3 is CASSYTISNERLFF.

This clone has more than one count but fewer than ten. Genes and germline come from the mouse. The CDR3 end lies 1 residue beyond the end of the read and is filled in from the germline J gene. The V call is TRBV20, the J call TRBJ2-3, with a weak D call TRBD1 (5 bases). V lost 3 bases and J 1 base, leaving 8 bases between the germline ends. The CDR3 contains 13 residues. Germline V gene lookup returns CDR1 GFQATS and CDR2 STVNSAI. The CDR3 loop reads CGARVGGAETLYF. The CDR3 DNA, read in part, is TGTGGTGCTAGAGTAGGGGGTGCAGAAACGCTGTAT.

For this clone: Gene names and germline refer to mouse. Read sequence stops 1 residue before the CDR3 end, and the germline J gene provides the missing end. The chain is built from TRBV20 and TRBJ1-2; unclear D gene. Germline V gene data show CDR1 as GFQATS and CDR2 as STVNSAI. The CDR3 consists of 13 residues. V lost 0 bases, J lost 0 bases, and 5 bases lay in between. The CDR3 protein is CGAREPANSDYTF. The CDR3 bases that were read are TGTGGTGCTAGGGAACCGGCAAACTCCGACTACACC. Full variable domain (outside the CDR3, taken from reference TRBV20 and TRBJ1-2): GALVYQYPRRTICKSGTSMRMECQAVGFQATSVAWYRQSPQKTFELIALSTVNSAIKYEQNFTQEKFPISHPNLSFSSMTVLNAYLEDRGLYLCGAREPANSDYTFGSGTRLLVI.

Points on this clone: Germline and genes here are mouse. The sequence runs out 1 residue before the end of the CDR3; the remainder is reconstructed from the germline J gene. V and J are TRBV5 and TRBJ2-5; unclear D gene. CDR3 length: 16 residues. Trimming removed 0 bases at V and 0 bases at J, with 10 bases between. Germline CDR1 is LGHNA and CDR2 is YNLKQL (reference sequence). Here the CDR3 reads CASSQEPGINQDTQYF. The CDR3 DNA, read in part, is TGTGCCAGCAGCCAAGAACCGGGGATTAACCAAGACACCCAGTAC.

To note about this clone: Gene names refer to mouse genes. Sequencing ends 1 residue short of the CDR3 end; the germline J gene provides the rest. V gene TRBV1 combines with J gene TRBJ1-1; D gene unclear. Germline V gives CDR1 NSQYPW, CDR2 LRSPGD (reference sequence). This CDR3 spans 12 amino acids. The V end lost 0 bases, the J end lost 9 bases, and 8 bases lay between the germline ends. The CDR3 bases that were read are TGCACCTGCAGTGCAGATCGAGGGAAAGTCTTC. Protein sequence: CTCSADRGKVF. The full CDR3 sequence reads CTCSADRGKVFF.

This clone was seen only once. Gene and germline names: mouse. Coverage ceases 1 residue before the CDR3 finishes, and the germline J gene fills in the end. The genes are TRBV5 and TRBJ1-6; D is ambiguous. TRBJ1-6 has ORF status, its function being uncertain. Germline CDR1 reads LGHNA; CDR2 reads YNLKQL (reference sequence). V dropped 2 bases and J dropped 4 bases, with 6 bases sitting between them. The CDR3 has 14 amino acids. The covered CDR3 bases are TGTGCCAGCAGCCAAACAGAATATAATTCGCCCCTCTAC. Its translation: CASSQTEYNSPLY. The full CDR3 is CASSQTEYNSPLYF.

A word on this clone: The listed genes are named as in mouse. The CDR3 DNA, read in part, is TGTGCCAGCAGCCAAGTGGGGGGGGCCTATGAACAGTAC. Encoded protein: CASSQVGGAYEQY. The CDR3 in full is CASSQVGGAYEQYF. J is TRBJ2-7 and V is TRBV5, with 8 bases identical to TRBD2. The CDR3 goes on 1 residue after the read ends, and that part is filled in from the germline J gene. Germline V gene data show CDR1 as LGHNA and CDR2 as YNLKQL (reference sequence). J lost 2 bases, V lost 1 base, and 1 base had no gene match. This CDR3 is built from 14 residues.

Notes on this clone: The genes are named according to mouse. The CDR3 goes on 1 residue after the read ends, and that part is filled in from the germline J gene. The V gene is TRBV13-1, the J gene TRBJ2-3; D possibly corresponds to TRBD2 (5 bases). With 1 base removed from V and 0 bases from J, the gap between germline ends came to 6 bases. This CDR3 comprises 14 residues. Germline lookup yields CDR1 NSHNY and CDR2 SYGAGN. CDR3 bases read: TGTGCCAGCAGTGATACTGGTAGTGCAGAAACGCTGTAT. It translates to CASSDTGSAETLY. The whole CDR3 reads CASSDTGSAETLYF.

Comment on this clone: Each gene name is a mouse one. The CDR3 is cut off 1 residue early in the read; its end comes from the germline J gene. The chain is built from TRBV16 and TRBJ2-7, with 8 nucleotides matching TRBD2. Germline V gene sequence: CDR1 SGHSA, CDR2 FRNQAP. Trimming at V came to 0 bases and at J to 3 bases, leaving 1 base not matched to a gene. CDR3 length: 14 residues. The CDR3 protein is CASSLETGGYEQYF. The DNA read from the CDR3 is TGTGCAAGCAGCTTAGAAACTGGGGGCTATGAACAGTAC.

To note about this clone: Gene names and germline refer to mouse. The CDR3 end lies 1 residue beyond the end of the read and is filled in from the germline J gene. V gene TRBV5 combines with J gene TRBJ2-2; 8 nucleotides agree with TRBD2. Looked up from germline, CDR1 is LGHNA and CDR2 is YNLKQL (reference sequence). The CDR3 consists of 17 residues. V was pared by 0 bases and J by 4 bases, with 7 bases of the junction left unmatched. This CDR3 is CASSQDSGGRLTGQLYF. Partial CDR3 DNA: TGTGCCAGCAGCCAAGATTCTGGGGGGCGCCTCACCGGGCAGCTCTAC.

A remark on this clone: Gene labels here are mouse ones. Read data end 1 residue before the CDR3 end; the end is taken from the germline J gene. V is TRBV2 and J is TRBJ1-1, with no clear D. This CDR3 spans 14 amino acids. V was pared by 1 base and J by 0 bases, with 6 bases between. In germline, CDR1 is LGHNA, CDR2 YSYQKL. This CDR3 reads CASSQAQSNTEVFF. The CDR3 DNA, read in part, is TGTGCCAGCAGCCAAGCCCAATCAAACACAGAAGTCTTC. The whole variable domain, remainder taken from reference TRBV2 and TRBJ1-1, is DPKIIQKPKYLVAVTGSEKILICEQYLGHNAMYWYRQSAKKPLEFMFSYSYQKLMDNQTASSRFQPQSSKKNHLDLQITALKPDDSATYFCASSQAQSNTEVFFGKGTRLTVV.

Notes on this clone: Gene names are mouse gene names. The CDR3 end lies 1 residue beyond the end of the read and is filled in from the germline J gene. The chain uses TRBV17 and TRBJ2-7; 8 bases agree with TRBD2. The V gene's germline CDR1 is MNHDT and CDR2 YYDKIL. The CDR3 runs 14 residues. Unmatched junction bases numbered 4, after V lost 0 bases and J lost 6 bases. The chain's CDR3 is CASSRDLGGREQYF. Partial CDR3 DNA: TGTGCTAGCAGTAGAGATCTGGGGGGCCGTGAACAGTAC.